This TCR beta chain originates from a study of cytomegalovirus exposure and HLA in healthy donors. Study-wide results and limits: Some 150 TCR beta chains were listed as cytomegalovirus-associated. The study assumed roughly uniform donor sequencing depth for presence/absence analyses. The authors later linked a missense DCLRE1C variant to TCR beta V- and J-gene trimming. In a later analysis, common viral pathogens appeared linked to several of the most significant clusters.

This CDR3 spans 17 amino acids. Germline V gives CDR1 LGHNA, CDR2 YNFKEQ. V gave up 3 bases and J gave up 9 bases; unmatched junction bases: 17. The PCR was carried out with 60 Vbeta primers and 13 Jbeta primers. TCRdb's copy holds only in-frame clones and misses some; the assay was immunoSEQ multiplex PCR. The sample comprises around 200,000 clones, more than 60% of which are singletons, and 1.7% rests with the top ten. As regards this clone: The antigen is undetermined.

Sample: PBMCs. This TCR came from a man in his forties or fifties in good health and CMV-seronegative. The chain uses TRBV4-2 and TRBJ2-1; 7 positions agree with TRBD2. CDR3 DNA sequence: TGTGCCAGCAGCCAGGGAATGGCAGGCGGGAGTTCTCGTGAGCAGTTCTTC. It translates to CASSQGMAGGSSREQFF.